Sequencing of this TCR beta chain was carried out in a study of blood T cell repertoires in COVID-19. Per germline, CDR1 SGHTA and CDR2 FQGTGA. The CDR3 covers 14 residues. V gave up 3 bases and J gave up 3 bases; unmatched junction bases: 2. Clones were sequenced by immunoSEQ multiplex PCR, and TCRdb holds only the in-frame ones, with some missing. The sample lists about 110,000 clones; around 83% were seen once. Only one count was recorded for this clone. The sequence derives from a woman older than 75 with active or convalescent COVID-19. The sample comprised peripheral blood. The chain combines TRBV7-3 with TRBJ2-7; TRBD2 matches 10 bases. The CDR3 bases are TGTGCCAGCAGCTTCTCTAGCGGGAGCTACGAGCAGTACTTC. Its translation is CASSFSSGSYEQYF.